The 17 T cell receptor beta chains below all came from one sample that was sequenced in a study of CD8 T cells in Susac syndrome. Random-hexamer reverse transcription was applied to about 0.45 to 1 ug RNA. TCRdb passed the immunoSEQ multiplex PCR reads through MiXCR, listing each CDR3 protein once. In the table there are 400,000 to 550,000 distinct CDR3 sequences, more than 80% of which are singletons. The sequencing input was CD8+ T cells from PBMCs. Source of these receptors: a human donor with multiple sclerosis.

The chain couples TRBV28 to TRBJ2-7, with D perhaps TRBD2 (5 bases). Per germline, CDR1 MDHEN and CDR2 SYDVKM. This CDR3 region has 12 residues. The V gene lost 6 bases and the J gene lost 7 bases, with 13 bases spanning the gap. CDR3 coding DNA: TGTGCCAGCAGCCTTGACCCGGGGGAGCAGTACTTC. Protein product: CASSLDPGEQYF.

The chain links TRBV13 to TRBJ2-1; tentative D call: TRBD1 (6 bases). This CDR3 is 19 amino acids long. Germline-derived CDR1 and CDR2 are PRHDT and FYEKMQ (reference sequence). V gave up 1 base and J gave up 1 base, with 20 bases separating them. CDR3 nucleotide sequence: TGTGCCAGCAGCTTAGCCTATGACCAGGGGATCGATTCCTACAATGAGCAGTTCTTC. Encoded protein: CASSLAYDQGIDSYNEQFF.

The V call is TRBV11-2, the J call TRBJ1-2, with TRBD1 matching over 8 bases. The CDR3 is made up of 16 amino acids. J lost 8 bases, V lost 6 bases, and 17 bases had no gene match. Per germline, CDR1 SGHAT and CDR2 FQNNGV. The CDR3 DNA reads as TGTGCCAGCAGTTTCAGAACCTCAGGGGGCGCCCAGGGCTACACCTTC. It codes for CASSFRTSGGAQGYTF.

The gene calls are TRBV14 and TRBJ2-3, with D hard to call. Germline V gene lookup returns CDR1 SGHDN and CDR2 FVKESK. The CDR3 sequence is 18 residues long. V lost 0 bases and J 2 bases, leaving 18 bases between the germline ends. The DNA for the CDR3 is TGTGCCAGCAGCCAAGAAGGGTATCGAGCAGATCTCACAGATACGCAGTATTTT. Its translation is CASSQEGYRADLTDTQYF. Full variable domain (remainder filled in from reference TRBV14 and TRBJ2-3): EAGVTQFPSHSVIEKGQTVTLRCDPISGHDNLYWYRRVMGKEIKFLLHFVKESKQDESGMPNNRFLAERTGGTYSTLKVQPAELEDSGVYFCASSQEGYRADLTDTQYFGPGTRLTVL.

The chain joins TRBV10-1 to TRBJ2-3, with D unresolved. Looked up from germline, CDR1 is WNHNN and CDR2 is SYGVQD (reference sequence). The CDR3 is 16 amino acids. The V gene lost 1 base and the J gene lost 1 base, with 12 bases spanning the gap. The CDR3 loop reads CASSEWVGGGTDTQYF. Written as DNA, the CDR3 is TGCGCCAGCAGTGAGTGGGTCGGTGGGGGCACAGATACGCAGTATTTT.

The rearrangement joins TRBV7-9 to TRBJ1-1; no definite D call. The CDR3 sequence is 12 residues long. Germline CDR1 SEHNR, CDR2 FQNEAQ (reference sequence). The V gene lost 7 bases and the J gene lost 1 base, with 7 bases spanning the gap. DNA of the CDR3: TGTGCCAGCACCGATAGGAACACTGAAGCTTTCTTT. It translates to CASTDRNTEAFF.

This chain uses TRBV2 with TRBJ1-2, with D uncertain. Trimming stripped 2 bases from V and 3 bases from J, with 10 bases between. This CDR3 is built from 14 residues. The germline V gene has CDR1 SNHLY and CDR2 FYNNEI. The CDR3 coding sequence is TGTGCCAGCAGTGAACAACCGGACTACTATGGCTACACCTTC. Protein: CASSEQPDYYGYTF.

The chain combines TRBV10-3 with TRBJ2-2, with TRBD1 identical over 9 bases. The CDR3 has 14 amino acids. The V and J ends lost 9 bases and 6 bases, in that order; junction bases with no gene match: 8. Germline V gene data show CDR1 as ENHRY and CDR2 as SYGVKD. This CDR3 reads CAITDRGSAGELFF. CDR3 coding DNA: TGTGCCATTACGGACAGGGGATCGGCCGGGGAGCTGTTTTTT.

V is TRBV6-5 and J is TRBJ2-3; 7 nucleotides agree with TRBD1. Trimming removed 6 bases from V and 4 bases from J; junction bases left unmatched: 10. The CDR3 runs 15 residues. CDR1 and CDR2 (germline): MNHEY, SVGAGI. The chain's CDR3 is CASRPVTGTADTQYF. CDR3 nucleotide sequence: TGTGCCAGCAGACCCGTTACCGGGACAGCAGATACGCAGTATTTT.

This clonotype occurred once. The rearrangement uses TRBV24-1 and TRBJ2-1; tentative D call: TRBD1 (5 bases). Germline-derived CDR1 and CDR2 are KGHDR and SFDVKD. Trimming took off 2 bases at V and 15 bases at J, with 19 bases between the two ends. This CDR3 region has 14 residues. CDR3 nucleotide sequence: TGTGCCACCAGTGATTCCCCTGGGTCGGCAGGGATGTTCTTC. Encoded protein: CATSDSPGSAGMFF.

The chain has TRBV9 and TRBJ1-2; TRBD1 aligns across 9 bases. V lost 6 bases, J lost 8 bases, and 14 bases stayed unmatched. Germline V gives CDR1 SGDLS, CDR2 YYNGEE. The CDR3 covers 15 residues. The CDR3 loop is CASTPDRGSVWGYTF. In nucleotides, the CDR3 is TGTGCCAGCACCCCCGACAGGGGGAGTGTGTGGGGCTACACCTTC.

The V call is TRBV4-1, the J call TRBJ1-2; D call uncertain. This CDR3 has 12 amino acids. CDR1 is MGHRA and CDR2 is YSYEKL in the germline V gene. Deletions cut 0 bases from V and 4 bases from J, with 3 bases between. In DNA, the CDR3 is TGCGCCAGCAGCCAAGACGCCTATGGCTACACCTTC. Its protein product is CASSQDAYGYTF.

A single count supports this clonotype. V gene TRBV6-2 or TRBV6-3 combines with J gene TRBJ2-2; 12 bases fit TRBD2. CDR1 is MNHEY and CDR2 is SVGEGT in the germline V gene. The CDR3 length is 15 residues. V lost 11 bases, J lost 3 bases, and 7 bases stayed unmatched. The CDR3 DNA sequence: TGTGCCGCAACTAGCGGGGGGCTATACACCGGGGAGCTGTTTTTT. It encodes CAATSGGLYTGELFF.

This chain links TRBV30 with TRBJ1-1; D uncertain. V was clipped by 3 bases and J by 0 bases, with 11 bases between them. The germline V gene has CDR1 GTSNPN and CDR2 SVGIG (reference sequence). The CDR3 is 14 residues long. The CDR3 protein is CAWRRTELNTEAFF. CDR3 DNA sequence: TGTGCCTGGAGACGGACGGAGTTGAACACTGAAGCTTTCTTT. Looking up the rest from reference TRBV30 and TRBJ1-1 gives the full variable domain: SQTIHQWPATLVQPVGSPLSLECTVEGTSNPNLYWYRQAAGRGLQLLFYSVGIGQISSEVPQNLSASRPQDRQFILSSKKLLLSDSGFYLCAWRRTELNTEAFFGQGTRLTVV.

This chain uses TRBV19 with TRBJ2-5, with 13 positions matching TRBD2. Trimming at V came to 5 bases and at J to 5 bases, leaving 8 bases not matched to a gene. CDR1 is LNHDA and CDR2 is SQIVND in the germline V gene (reference sequence). The CDR3 has 16 residues. CDR3: CASSATSGGIGETQYF. CDR3 nucleotides: TGTGCCAGTAGTGCGACTAGCGGGGGGATCGGGGAGACCCAGTACTTC.

For this clonotype: The missing conserved phenylalanine or tryptophan at the end of this CDR3 makes a read error likely. V gene TRBV25-1 combines with J gene TRBJ1-2, with unresolved D. The germline V gene has CDR1 MGHDK and CDR2 SYGVNS. The CDR3 has 15 amino acids. V shed 4 bases and J shed 0 bases, with 12 bases lying between them. The CDR3 region has the DNA TGTGCCAGCAGTGGGAAGTCTACAGCTAACTATGGCTACACCTCC. Its protein product is CASSGKSTANYGYTS.

This clonotype was observed a single time. The CDR3 protein is CASSQEWQGNEQYF. CDR3 DNA: TGCGCCAGCAGCCAAGAGTGGCAGGGTAACGAGCAGTACTTC. The rearrangement links TRBV4-1 to TRBJ2-7; D may be TRBD1 (5 bases). V lost 0 bases, J lost 5 bases, and 11 bases lay in between. Germline-derived CDR1 and CDR2 are MGHRA and YSYEKL. The CDR3 runs 14 residues.